This entry is about one T cell receptor beta chain. This specimen belongs to a study of T cells after yellow fever vaccination. Each CDR3 protein gets one entry after TCRdb re-called the 5' RACE reads with MiXCR. The table lists roughly 500,000 distinct CDR3 sequences, 15% to 20% of them singletons. Germline V CDR1 and CDR2: SEHNR, FQNEAQ (reference sequence). Between the trimmed V and J ends, which lost 3 bases and 4 bases, there was a span of 9 bases. CDR3 size: 13 residues. The chain is built from TRBV7-9 and TRBJ1-1; D gene unclear. The material sequenced was PBMCs, taken 15 days after the yellow fever booster vaccination. The clonotype comes from a young man who received the YFV17D yellow fever vaccine. The CDR3 nucleotides read TGTGCCAGCAGCTTTGAGGTGGGCACTGAAGCTTTCTTT. This encodes CASSFEVGTEAFF.